A selection of T cell receptor beta chains follows, all from one sample in a study of response to subunit inactivated influenza vaccine. TCRdb reprocessed the RT-PCR reads via MiXCR and lists one record per CDR3 protein. Here the sample spans roughly 630,000 distinct CDR3 sequences, 13% to 15% being singletons. The starting material was PBMCs from blood, obtained less than 15 days before vaccination. The receptors come from a man aged 50-59 years who received an inactivated influenza vaccine. CDR3s include the opening cysteine and the closing phenylalanine or tryptophan. Fields, in order: V gene, D gene, J gene, clone size, CDR3 protein, CDR3 DNA. A D gene is named only where the DNA matches it firmly. Only some rows state a clone size, as once, few, many or a class for expanded clones.

v_call: TRBV6-2/TRBV6-3; d_call: TRBD1; j_call: TRBJ2-7; clone_size: few; cdr3_aa: CASTPVGQSYEQYF; cdr3_nt: TGTGCCAGCACCCCCGTGGGACAGTCCTACGAGCAGTACTTC
v_call: TRBV5-1; d_call: -; j_call: TRBJ2-3; clone_size: few; cdr3_aa: CASSLQGSDTQYF; cdr3_nt: TGCGCCAGCAGCTTACAGGGCTCAGATACGCAGTATTTT
v_call: TRBV11-2; d_call: TRBD1; j_call: TRBJ2-6; clone_size: few; cdr3_aa: CASSLVRTGGGANVLTF; cdr3_nt: TGTGCCAGCAGCTTAGTACGGACAGGCGGGGGGGCCAACGTCCTGACTTTC
v_call: TRBV5-1; d_call: TRBD1; j_call: TRBJ2-1; clone_size: -; cdr3_aa: CASSLQGALGNEQFF; cdr3_nt: TGCGCCAGCAGCTTACAGGGGGCTTTGGGCAATGAGCAGTTCTTC
v_call: TRBV4-1; d_call: TRBD2; j_call: TRBJ2-3; clone_size: few; cdr3_aa: CASSPPPRLAGARIDTQYF; cdr3_nt: TGCGCCAGCAGCCCCCCCCCCCGGTTAGCGGGGGCGAGGATAGATACGCAGTATTTT
v_call: TRBV3-1; d_call: -; j_call: TRBJ1-1; clone_size: few; cdr3_aa: CASSPSRTGNTEAFF; cdr3_nt: TGTGCCAGCAGCCCGAGCAGGACGGGGAACACTGAAGCTTTCTTT
v_call: TRBV3-1; d_call: -; j_call: TRBJ2-1; clone_size: many; cdr3_aa: CASSQDLTRGSEQFF; cdr3_nt: TGTGCCAGCAGCCAAGATCTGACGAGAGGGAGTGAGCAGTTCTTC
v_call: TRBV7-9; d_call: TRBD2; j_call: TRBJ2-1; clone_size: -; cdr3_aa: CASSKGSGRAGNEQFF; cdr3_nt: TGTGCCAGCAGCAAAGGTAGCGGGAGGGCCGGAAATGAGCAGTTCTTC
v_call: TRBV9; d_call: -; j_call: TRBJ2-3; clone_size: -; cdr3_aa: CASSESGHNTDTQYF; cdr3_nt: TGTGCCAGCAGCGAATCGGGACACAACACAGATACGCAGTATTTT
v_call: TRBV12-3/TRBV12-4; d_call: -; j_call: TRBJ1-5; clone_size: -; cdr3_aa: CASSLVGAGNQPQHF; cdr3_nt: TGTGCCAGCAGTTTAGTAGGAGCTGGCAATCAGCCCCAGCATTTT
v_call: TRBV20-1; d_call: -; j_call: TRBJ2-5; clone_size: few; cdr3_aa: CSAREPGPKGRETQYF; cdr3_nt: TGCAGTGCTAGAGAGCCGGGCCCAAAAGGGAGAGAGACCCAGTACTTC
v_call: TRBV7-9; d_call: TRBD1; j_call: TRBJ1-6; clone_size: -; cdr3_aa: CASSTGTGQYSPLHF; cdr3_nt: TGTGCCAGCAGCACTGGGACAGGGCAGTATTCACCCCTCCACTTT
v_call: TRBV5-6; d_call: -; j_call: TRBJ2-5; clone_size: -; cdr3_aa: CASSLVEFYQETQYF; cdr3_nt: TGTGCCAGCAGCTTGGTCGAATTTTACCAAGAGACCCAGTACTTC
v_call: TRBV5-1; d_call: -; j_call: TRBJ1-6; clone_size: -; cdr3_aa: CASSSHGSQGFYSPLHF; cdr3_nt: TGCGCCAGCAGCTCACACGGATCCCAGGGGTTCTATTCACCCCTCCACTTT
v_call: TRBV28; d_call: -; j_call: TRBJ2-7; clone_size: -; cdr3_aa: CASSLDRGPDYEQYF; cdr3_nt: TGTGCCAGCAGTCTCGATCGGGGCCCAGACTACGAGCAGTACTTC
v_call: TRBV11-1; d_call: TRBD1; j_call: TRBJ2-3; clone_size: few; cdr3_aa: CASSPTRQGRTDTQYF; cdr3_nt: TGTGCCAGCAGCCCCACTCGACAGGGGCGAACAGATACGCAGTATTTT
v_call: TRBV12-3/TRBV12-4; d_call: TRBD2; j_call: TRBJ2-2; clone_size: -; cdr3_aa: CASRRAGGQTGELFF; cdr3_nt: TGTGCCAGCAGAAGAGCGGGGGGGCAGACCGGGGAGCTGTTTTTT
v_call: TRBV5-1; d_call: -; j_call: TRBJ1-4; clone_size: few; cdr3_aa: CASKDRNRSQKLFF; cdr3_nt: TGCGCCAGTAAGGATCGGAACAGGTCGCAAAAACTGTTTTTT
v_call: TRBV30; d_call: -; j_call: TRBJ1-1; clone_size: many; cdr3_aa: CAWSLTGYEAFF; cdr3_nt: TGTGCCTGGAGTTTAACGGGGTATGAAGCTTTCTTT
v_call: TRBV12-3/TRBV12-4; d_call: TRBD1; j_call: TRBJ2-5; clone_size: -; cdr3_aa: CASKDRVRETQYF; cdr3_nt: TGTGCCAGCAAGGACAGGGTGAGAGAGACCCAGTACTTC
v_call: TRBV28; d_call: -; j_call: TRBJ1-2; clone_size: -; cdr3_aa: CASRSVGSTGYTF; cdr3_nt: TGTGCCAGCAGGAGTGTGGGGTCCACTGGCTACACCTTC
v_call: TRBV20-1; d_call: TRBD1; j_call: TRBJ2-7; clone_size: few; cdr3_aa: CSAAAGTGPYEQYF; cdr3_nt: TGCAGTGCTGCGGCGGGGACAGGGCCCTACGAGCAGTACTTC
v_call: TRBV12-3/TRBV12-4; d_call: -; j_call: TRBJ2-7; clone_size: many; cdr3_aa: CASSSTFSYEQYF; cdr3_nt: TGTGCCAGCAGTTCTACCTTTTCCTACGAGCAGTACTTC
v_call: TRBV15; d_call: TRBD1; j_call: TRBJ1-4; clone_size: -; cdr3_aa: CATSRDRSGGKGKLFF; cdr3_nt: TGTGCCACCAGCAGAGATCGGTCAGGGGGTAAGGGGAAACTGTTTTTT
v_call: TRBV2; d_call: TRBD2; j_call: TRBJ2-3; clone_size: few; cdr3_aa: CASIPRGGGTDTQYF; cdr3_nt: TGTGCCAGCATTCCCCGGGGGGGAGGCACAGATACGCAGTATTTT
v_call: TRBV10-3; d_call: -; j_call: TRBJ1-3; clone_size: -; cdr3_aa: CAISESYLSPSTGNTIYF; cdr3_nt: TGTGCCATCAGTGAGTCGTATTTGTCGCCTTCCACTGGAAACACCATATATTTT
v_call: TRBV15; d_call: -; j_call: TRBJ2-5; clone_size: -; cdr3_aa: CATSRGRSGPETQYF; cdr3_nt: TGTGCCACCAGCAGGGGTAGGTCGGGACCAGAGACCCAGTACTTC
v_call: TRBV29-1; d_call: -; j_call: TRBJ2-5; clone_size: few; cdr3_aa: CSADTGVGETQYF; cdr3_nt: TGCAGCGCCGACACCGGAGTGGGAGAGACCCAGTACTTC
v_call: TRBV5-1; d_call: -; j_call: TRBJ2-3; clone_size: many; cdr3_aa: CASSPTSTDTQYF; cdr3_nt: TGCGCCAGCAGCCCAACTAGCACAGATACGCAGTATTTT
v_call: TRBV5-1; d_call: TRBD1; j_call: TRBJ1-4; clone_size: few; cdr3_aa: CASSLKGQLGANEKLFF; cdr3_nt: TGCGCCAGCAGCCTGAAGGGACAGCTGGGAGCTAATGAAAAACTGTTTTTT
v_call: TRBV7-9; d_call: -; j_call: TRBJ2-2; clone_size: few; cdr3_aa: CASSLAWERGELFF; cdr3_nt: TGTGCCAGCAGCTTAGCGTGGGAACGAGGGGAGCTGTTTTTT